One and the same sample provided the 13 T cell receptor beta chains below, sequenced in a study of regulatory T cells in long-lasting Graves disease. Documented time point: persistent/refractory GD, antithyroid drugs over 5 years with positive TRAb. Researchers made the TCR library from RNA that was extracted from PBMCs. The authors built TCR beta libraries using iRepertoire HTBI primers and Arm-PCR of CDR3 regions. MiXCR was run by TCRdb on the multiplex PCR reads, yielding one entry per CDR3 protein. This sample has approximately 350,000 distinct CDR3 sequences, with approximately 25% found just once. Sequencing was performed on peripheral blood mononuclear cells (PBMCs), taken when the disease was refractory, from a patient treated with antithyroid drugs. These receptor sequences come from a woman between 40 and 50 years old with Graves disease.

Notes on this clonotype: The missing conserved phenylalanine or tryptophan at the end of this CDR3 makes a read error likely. CDR3 nucleotides: TGTGCCAGCAGTTCCGGGACTAGCGTTTTGACCGGGGAGCTGTTTCTT. Protein sequence: CASSSGTSVLTGELFL. J is TRBJ2-2 and V is TRBV28, with 10 bases that match TRBD2. The V gene end was trimmed by 4 bases and the J gene end by 5 bases; junction bases not matched to a gene: 7. CDR1 is MDHEN and CDR2 is SYDVKM in the germline V gene. This CDR3 is 16 amino acids long.

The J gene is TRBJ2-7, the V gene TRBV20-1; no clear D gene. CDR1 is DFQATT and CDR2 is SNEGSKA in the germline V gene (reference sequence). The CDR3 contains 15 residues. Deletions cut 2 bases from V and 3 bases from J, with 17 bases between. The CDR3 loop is CSARYTEAYDYEQYF. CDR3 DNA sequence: TGCAGTGCTAGATATACAGAGGCCTACGACTACGAGCAGTACTTC.

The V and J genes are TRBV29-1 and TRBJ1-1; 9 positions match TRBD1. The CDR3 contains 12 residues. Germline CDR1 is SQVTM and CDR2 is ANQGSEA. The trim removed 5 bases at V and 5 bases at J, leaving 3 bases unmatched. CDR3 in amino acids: CSVHRGQTEAFF. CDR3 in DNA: TGCAGCGTTCACAGGGGGCAGACTGAAGCTTTCTTT.

The CDR3 region is CASTAPRNTEAFF. The CDR3 nucleotides read TGTGCCAGTACGGCTCCTCGGAACACTGAAGCTTTCTTT. The rearrangement links TRBV19 to TRBJ1-1; D gene uncertain. This CDR3 has 13 residues. Trimming took off 7 bases at V and 1 base at J, with 10 bases between the two ends. Germline CDR1 is LNHDA and CDR2 is SQIVND (reference sequence).

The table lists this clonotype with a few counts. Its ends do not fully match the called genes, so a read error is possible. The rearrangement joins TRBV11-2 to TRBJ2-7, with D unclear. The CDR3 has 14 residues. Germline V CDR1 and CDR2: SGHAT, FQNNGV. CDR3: CASRRLGLGYGQYF. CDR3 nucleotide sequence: TGTGCCAGCAGGCGTTTGGGATTAGGCTACGGGCAGTACTTC.

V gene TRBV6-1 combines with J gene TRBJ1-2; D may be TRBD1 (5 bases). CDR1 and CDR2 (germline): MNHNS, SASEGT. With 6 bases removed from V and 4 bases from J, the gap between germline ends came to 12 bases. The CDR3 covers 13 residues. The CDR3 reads CASRQGARYGYTF. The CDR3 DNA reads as TGTGCCAGCAGGCAGGGAGCCCGCTATGGCTACACCTTC.

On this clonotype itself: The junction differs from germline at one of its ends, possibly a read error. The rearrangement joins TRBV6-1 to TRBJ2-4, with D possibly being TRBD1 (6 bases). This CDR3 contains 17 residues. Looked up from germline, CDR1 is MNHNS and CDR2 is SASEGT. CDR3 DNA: TGTGCCAGCAGGCCGGGTCCGGGACACATAGCCGAAAACATTCAGTACTTC. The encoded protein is CASRPGPGHIAENIQYF.

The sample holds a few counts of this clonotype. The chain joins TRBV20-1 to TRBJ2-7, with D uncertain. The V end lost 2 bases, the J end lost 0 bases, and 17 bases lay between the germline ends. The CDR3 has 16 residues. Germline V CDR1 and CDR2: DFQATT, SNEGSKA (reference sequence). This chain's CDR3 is CSARSPLSVASYEQYF. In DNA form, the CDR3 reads TGCAGTGCTAGATCCCCTTTAAGCGTCGCCTCCTACGAGCAGTACTTC.

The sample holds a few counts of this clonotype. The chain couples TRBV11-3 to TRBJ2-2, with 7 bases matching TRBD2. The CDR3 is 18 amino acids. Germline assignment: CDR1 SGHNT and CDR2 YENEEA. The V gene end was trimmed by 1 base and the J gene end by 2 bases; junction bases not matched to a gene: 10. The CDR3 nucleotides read TGTGCCAGCAGCTTAGCCCTGGGTCTAGCGGACAACACCGGGGAGCTGTTTTTT. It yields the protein CASSLALGLADNTGELFF.

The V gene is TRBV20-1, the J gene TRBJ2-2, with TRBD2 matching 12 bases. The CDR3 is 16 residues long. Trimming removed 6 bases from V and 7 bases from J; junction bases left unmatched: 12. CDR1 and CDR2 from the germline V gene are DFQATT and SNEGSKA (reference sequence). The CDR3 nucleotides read TGCAGTGCCCCAAAACCGACTAGCGGGAGTTTCGGGGAGCTGTTTTTT. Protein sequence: CSAPKPTSGSFGELFF.

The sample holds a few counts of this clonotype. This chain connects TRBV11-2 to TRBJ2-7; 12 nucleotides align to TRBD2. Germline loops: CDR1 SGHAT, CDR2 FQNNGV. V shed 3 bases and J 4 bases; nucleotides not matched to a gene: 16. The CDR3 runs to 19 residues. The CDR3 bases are TGTGCCAGCAGCTTCTCCTGGACTAGCGGGACAATGAGTATGTACGAGCAGTACTTC. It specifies CASSFSWTSGTMSMYEQYF.

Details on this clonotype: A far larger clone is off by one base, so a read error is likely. The CDR3 DNA sequence: TGTGCCAGCAGTGACTGGAACACTGAAGCTTTCTTT. Amino acids: CASSDWNTEAFF. This chain joins TRBV7-9 and TRBJ1-1; unclear D gene. The CDR3 has 12 residues. V gave up 6 bases and J gave up 1 base, with 6 bases separating them. The germline gives CDR1 SEHNR, CDR2 FQNEAQ (reference sequence).

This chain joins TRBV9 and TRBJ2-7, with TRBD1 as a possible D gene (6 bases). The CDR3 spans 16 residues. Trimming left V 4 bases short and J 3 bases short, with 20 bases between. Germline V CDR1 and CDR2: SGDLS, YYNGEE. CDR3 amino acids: CASSLNPGTPNYEQYF. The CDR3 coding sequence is TGTGCCAGCAGCCTCAATCCCGGGACACCAAACTACGAGCAGTACTTC.